This is a list of T cell receptor beta chains from one sample in a study of cytomegalovirus exposure and HLA in healthy donors. Assay: immunoSEQ multiplex PCR; the TCRdb copy retains only in-frame clones and omits some. The data hold 90,000 to 150,000 clones, with roughly 86% observed a single time. What was sequenced was PBMCs. The receptor set was obtained from a man younger than 35 in good health and CMV-seronegative. CDR3s include the opening cysteine and the closing phenylalanine or tryptophan. D genes are given only for firm matches. Only part of the rows carry a size: once, few, many, or a class if the clone is expanded.

d_call: NA
clone_size: NA
j_call: TRBJ1-2
v_call: TRBV7-2
cdr3_aa: CASSPNGGRFGYYGYTF
cdr3_nt: TGTGCCAGCAGCCCCAACGGGGGGCGGTTTGGGTACTATGGCTACACCTTC

d_call: TRBD2
clone_size: NA
j_call: TRBJ2-5
v_call: TRBV7-8
cdr3_aa: CASSLVPTSSQETQYF
cdr3_nt: TGTGCCAGCAGCTTAGTTCCGACTAGCAGTCAAGAGACCCAGTACTTC

d_call: NA
clone_size: NA
j_call: TRBJ1-2
v_call: TRBV4-1
cdr3_aa: CASSQVSSRGGSGYTF
cdr3_nt: TGCGCCAGCAGCCAAGTGAGTTCACGCGGCGGATCCGGCTACACCTTC

d_call: TRBD2
clone_size: NA
j_call: TRBJ2-1
v_call: TRBV9
cdr3_aa: CASNRWASGENEQFF
cdr3_nt: TGTGCCAGCAACCGGTGGGCTAGCGGGGAGAATGAGCAGTTCTTC

d_call: TRBD2
clone_size: many
j_call: TRBJ2-1
v_call: TRBV2
cdr3_aa: CASSVPGLAGLLYNEQFF
cdr3_nt: TGTGCCAGCAGTGTTCCGGGACTAGCGGGCCTGCTTTACAATGAGCAGTTCTTC

d_call: NA
clone_size: NA
j_call: TRBJ2-1
v_call: TRBV2
cdr3_aa: CASSDRNEQFF
cdr3_nt: TGTGCCAGCAGTGATCGCAATGAGCAGTTCTTC

d_call: NA
clone_size: NA
j_call: TRBJ2-3
v_call: TRBV7-2
cdr3_aa: CASSSEGVGTDTQYF
cdr3_nt: TGTGCCAGCAGTTCAGAGGGAGTTGGCACAGATACGCAGTATTTT

d_call: TRBD2
clone_size: once
j_call: TRBJ2-7
v_call: TRBV15
cdr3_aa: CATSREVSGTSGGYPYEQYF
cdr3_nt: TGTGCCACCAGCAGAGAGGTATCCGGGACTAGTGGGGGGTATCCCTACGAGCAGTACTTC

d_call: NA
clone_size: NA
j_call: TRBJ1-1
v_call: TRBV7-9
cdr3_aa: CASSLDFWTANTEAFF
cdr3_nt: TGTGCCAGCAGCTTAGATTTTTGGACAGCGAACACTGAAGCTTTCTTT

d_call: TRBD2
clone_size: NA
j_call: TRBJ2-1
v_call: TRBV5-1
cdr3_aa: CASSQGLAGPRGEQFF
cdr3_nt: TGCGCCAGCAGCCAAGGACTAGCGGGGCCTAGGGGGGAGCAGTTCTTC

d_call: NA
clone_size: NA
j_call: TRBJ2-7
v_call: TRBV6-6
cdr3_aa: CASTPKVAAYTYEQYF
cdr3_nt: TGTGCCAGCACCCCTAAGGTGGCGGCCTATACCTACGAGCAGTACTTC

d_call: TRBD1
clone_size: NA
j_call: TRBJ1-2
v_call: TRBV5-4
cdr3_aa: CASSLVGQGPTF
cdr3_nt: TGTGCCAGCAGCCTCGTGGGACAGGGCCCCACCTTC

d_call: TRBD1
clone_size: NA
j_call: TRBJ1-2
v_call: TRBV14
cdr3_aa: CASSTMTGARGYTF
cdr3_nt: TGTGCCAGCAGCACCATGACAGGGGCAAGGGGCTACACCTTC

d_call: NA
clone_size: NA
j_call: TRBJ1-2
v_call: TRBV27
cdr3_aa: CASSLLKPGARDYGYTF
cdr3_nt: TGTGCCAGCAGTCTATTAAAACCGGGAGCTAGAGACTATGGCTACACCTTC

d_call: TRBD2
clone_size: once
j_call: TRBJ2-2
v_call: TRBV5-1
cdr3_aa: CASSTGRALTGELFF
cdr3_nt: TGCGCCAGCAGTACCGGGAGGGCCCTCACCGGGGAGCTGTTTTTT

d_call: NA
clone_size: NA
j_call: TRBJ2-3
v_call: TRBV6-1
cdr3_aa: CASSEYRLVTDTQYF
cdr3_nt: TGTGCCAGCAGTGAGTATCGGTTAGTGACAGATACGCAGTATTTT

d_call: NA
clone_size: NA
j_call: TRBJ1-6
v_call: TRBV23-1
cdr3_aa: CASSQSGRGASSPLHF
cdr3_nt: TGCGCCAGCAGTCAATCGGGTCGGGGGGCGAGTTCACCCCTCCACTTT

d_call: NA
clone_size: NA
j_call: TRBJ1-2
v_call: TRBV6-4
cdr3_aa: CASSPTPGYGYTF
cdr3_nt: TGTGCCAGCAGCCCAACGCCCGGGTATGGCTACACCTTC

d_call: NA
clone_size: NA
j_call: TRBJ2-7
v_call: TRBV27
cdr3_aa: CATIFQLVAYEQYF
cdr3_nt: TGTGCCACCATCTTTCAGCTAGTTGCCTACGAGCAGTACTTC

d_call: NA
clone_size: NA
j_call: TRBJ1-1
v_call: TRBV11-2
cdr3_aa: CASSLSQGMNTEAFF
cdr3_nt: TGTGCCAGCAGCTTATCCCAGGGGATGAACACTGAAGCTTTCTTT

d_call: TRBD2
clone_size: NA
j_call: TRBJ2-3
v_call: TRBV27
cdr3_aa: CASRLAGVPDTQYF
cdr3_nt: TGTGCCAGCAGACTAGCGGGAGTTCCAGATACGCAGTATTTT

d_call: NA
clone_size: NA
j_call: TRBJ1-2
v_call: TRBV5-1
cdr3_aa: CASSLSGRPGYTF
cdr3_nt: TGCGCCAGCAGCCTCTCTGGGCGCCCGGGCTACACCTTC

d_call: NA
clone_size: NA
j_call: TRBJ1-1
v_call: TRBV7-2
cdr3_aa: CASSLDWSRNTEAFF
cdr3_nt: TGTGCCAGCAGCTTAGACTGGAGTAGGAACACTGAAGCTTTCTTT

d_call: TRBD1
clone_size: NA
j_call: TRBJ2-7
v_call: TRBV10-3
cdr3_aa: CAISEFNRDRRSTYEQYF
cdr3_nt: TGTGCCATCAGTGAGTTTAATCGGGACAGACGTTCCACCTACGAGCAGTACTTC

d_call: NA
clone_size: NA
j_call: TRBJ2-1
v_call: TRBV11-2
cdr3_aa: CASSLAGSSRSEFF
cdr3_nt: TGTGCCAGCAGCTTAGCGGGATCCTCCCGGTCGGAGTTCTTC

d_call: TRBD2
clone_size: NA
j_call: TRBJ2-7
v_call: TRBV5-4
cdr3_aa: CASSLGRGGYEQYF
cdr3_nt: TGTGCCAGCAGCTTGGGGCGGGGGGGCTACGAGCAGTACTTC

d_call: TRBD1
clone_size: NA
j_call: TRBJ1-2
v_call: TRBV18
cdr3_aa: CASSIRTGNENYGYTF
cdr3_nt: TGTGCCAGCTCAATCCGGACAGGGAATGAGAACTATGGCTACACCTTC

d_call: TRBD2
clone_size: NA
j_call: TRBJ2-5
v_call: TRBV27
cdr3_aa: CASSSGLAGGTQYF
cdr3_nt: TGTGCCAGCAGTTCGGGACTAGCCGGTGGGACCCAGTACTTC

d_call: TRBD1
clone_size: NA
j_call: TRBJ1-1
v_call: TRBV7-6
cdr3_aa: CASSLNLEGATEAFF
cdr3_nt: TGTGCCAGCAGCTTAAATCTGGAGGGGGCTACTGAAGCTTTCTTT

d_call: NA
clone_size: NA
j_call: TRBJ1-1
v_call: TRBV5-4
cdr3_aa: CASSLARVGRNTEAFF
cdr3_nt: TGTGCCAGCAGCTTGGCCAGGGTGGGGCGGAACACTGAAGCTTTCTTT

d_call: NA
clone_size: NA
j_call: TRBJ1-3
v_call: TRBV6-5
cdr3_aa: CASSYRGGSGNTIYF
cdr3_nt: TGTGCCAGCAGTTACAGGGGTGGCTCTGGAAACACCATATATTTT

d_call: TRBD2
clone_size: NA
j_call: TRBJ2-1
v_call: TRBV25-1
cdr3_aa: CASSGGLAGSRVHNEQFF
cdr3_nt: TGTGCCAGCAGTGGGGGACTAGCGGGTTCCAGGGTACACAATGAGCAGTTCTTC

d_call: NA
clone_size: NA
j_call: TRBJ1-2
v_call: TRBV18
cdr3_aa: CASSTGTNGYTF
cdr3_nt: TGTGCCAGTTCCACAGGGACTAATGGCTACACCTTC

d_call: NA
clone_size: NA
j_call: TRBJ1-4
v_call: TRBV4-2
cdr3_aa: CASSQLTEYNEKLFF
cdr3_nt: TGTGCCAGCAGCCAACTAACAGAGTATAATGAAAAACTGTTTTTT

d_call: NA
clone_size: NA
j_call: TRBJ1-4
v_call: TRBV6-5
cdr3_aa: CASSYSAPGLLFF
cdr3_nt: TGTGCCAGCAGTTACTCGGCTCCGGGGTTGTTGTTTTTT

d_call: TRBD2
clone_size: NA
j_call: TRBJ2-1
v_call: TRBV4-1
cdr3_aa: CASSQAGLAVGNEQFF
cdr3_nt: TGCGCCAGCAGCCAAGCCGGACTAGCGGTGGGGAATGAGCAGTTCTTC

d_call: TRBD1
clone_size: NA
j_call: TRBJ2-2
v_call: TRBV5-4
cdr3_aa: CASSLDRGLNTGELFF
cdr3_nt: TGTGCCAGCAGCTTGGACAGGGGCCTCAACACCGGGGAGCTGTTTTTT

d_call: TRBD1
clone_size: NA
j_call: TRBJ1-2
v_call: TRBV14
cdr3_aa: CASSVDRGRGYTF
cdr3_nt: TGTGCCAGCAGCGTTGACAGGGGGCGAGGCTACACCTTC

d_call: NA
clone_size: NA
j_call: TRBJ1-1
v_call: TRBV30
cdr3_aa: CAWSADNGGSEAFF
cdr3_nt: TGTGCCTGGAGTGCCGATAATGGAGGGAGTGAAGCTTTCTTT

d_call: TRBD2
clone_size: NA
j_call: TRBJ2-1
v_call: TRBV27
cdr3_aa: CASSPRLLAGGLNEQFF
cdr3_nt: TGTGCCAGCAGTCCACGTTTACTAGCGGGAGGACTCAATGAGCAGTTCTTC

d_call: TRBD2
clone_size: NA
j_call: TRBJ2-3
v_call: TRBV7-9
cdr3_aa: CASSLVGTSGRPDTQYF
cdr3_nt: TGTGCCAGCAGCTTAGTTGGGACTAGCGGGAGACCTGATACGCAGTATTTT

d_call: NA
clone_size: NA
j_call: TRBJ2-1
v_call: TRBV19
cdr3_aa: CATKGTYNEQFF
cdr3_nt: TGTGCCACCAAGGGGACCTACAATGAGCAGTTCTTC

d_call: NA
clone_size: few
j_call: TRBJ1-1
v_call: TRBV2
cdr3_aa: CASRGGQFTEAFF
cdr3_nt: TGTGCCAGCAGAGGCGGACAGTTCACTGAAGCTTTCTTT

d_call: NA
clone_size: NA
j_call: TRBJ2-7
v_call: TRBV6-6
cdr3_aa: CASSYSGQNYEQYF
cdr3_nt: TGTGCCAGCAGTTACTCCGGACAGAACTACGAGCAGTACTTC

d_call: TRBD1
clone_size: few
j_call: TRBJ1-2
v_call: TRBV5-1
cdr3_aa: CASSAAQGADGYTF
cdr3_nt: TGCGCCAGCAGCGCAGCACAGGGGGCCGATGGCTACACCTTC

d_call: NA
clone_size: NA
j_call: TRBJ2-5
v_call: TRBV25-1
cdr3_aa: CASSEDRSGQGTQYF
cdr3_nt: TGTGCCAGCAGTGAGGACAGATCGGGGCAAGGGACCCAGTACTTC

d_call: TRBD2
clone_size: NA
j_call: TRBJ2-7
v_call: TRBV11-2
cdr3_aa: CASSSGTSGNYEQYF
cdr3_nt: TGTGCCAGCAGCTCAGGGACTAGCGGGAACTACGAGCAGTACTTC

d_call: TRBD2
clone_size: NA
j_call: TRBJ2-1
v_call: TRBV30
cdr3_aa: CALGGSTYNEQFF
cdr3_nt: TGTGCCTTGGGGGGGTCCACTTACAATGAGCAGTTCTTC

d_call: NA
clone_size: NA
j_call: TRBJ1-1
v_call: TRBV30
cdr3_aa: CAWSGSSGVNTEAFF
cdr3_nt: TGTGCCTGGAGTGGGAGCTCCGGGGTGAACACTGAAGCTTTCTTT

d_call: NA
clone_size: NA
j_call: TRBJ2-6
v_call: TRBV9
cdr3_aa: CASSVALFSGANVLTF
cdr3_nt: TGTGCCAGCAGCGTAGCGCTATTCTCTGGGGCCAACGTCCTGACTTTC

d_call: TRBD1
clone_size: NA
j_call: TRBJ2-7
v_call: TRBV4-2
cdr3_aa: CASSQDGRTGGYYEQYF
cdr3_nt: TGTGCCAGCAGCCAAGATGGGCGGACAGGGGGTTACTACGAGCAGTACTTC

d_call: NA
clone_size: NA
j_call: TRBJ2-3
v_call: TRBV5-1
cdr3_aa: CASSFGQPYTDTQYF
cdr3_nt: TGCGCCAGCAGCTTCGGACAGCCTTACACAGATACGCAGTATTTT

d_call: TRBD2
clone_size: once
j_call: TRBJ2-7
v_call: TRBV4-1
cdr3_aa: CASSQAPRGGAFYEQYF
cdr3_nt: TGCGCCAGCAGCCAAGCTCCCCGGGGGGGAGCTTTTTACGAGCAGTACTTC

d_call: NA
clone_size: NA
j_call: TRBJ2-7
v_call: TRBV2
cdr3_aa: CASIGGNYEQYF
cdr3_nt: TGTGCCAGCATCGGGGGTAACTACGAGCAGTACTTC

d_call: NA
clone_size: NA
j_call: TRBJ2-2
v_call: TRBV6-6
cdr3_aa: CASSILATNTGELFF
cdr3_nt: TGTGCCAGCAGTATACTAGCTACGAACACCGGGGAGCTGTTTTTT

d_call: NA
clone_size: once
j_call: TRBJ2-3
v_call: TRBV9
cdr3_aa: CASSARSRGPSTDTQYF
cdr3_nt: TGTGCCAGCAGCGCACGCTCACGCGGGCCAAGCACAGATACGCAGTATTTT

d_call: NA
clone_size: NA
j_call: TRBJ2-3
v_call: TRBV11-3
cdr3_aa: CASSSDNSGNTDTQYF
cdr3_nt: TGTGCCAGCAGCTCGGACAATAGCGGAAACACAGATACGCAGTATTTT